This TCR beta chain was captured by sequencing in a study of blood T cell repertoires in COVID-19. About the research overall: The United States, Italy and Spain were the sources of the acute and convalescent COVID-19 samples.

Trimming cost V 2 bases and J 6 bases; bases outside gene matches: 3. Germline assignment: CDR1 LNHDA and CDR2 SQIVND (reference sequence). CDR3 length equals 15 residues. Patients in Seattle were enrolled during active infection, then followed longitudinally. Profiling relied on immunoSEQ multiplex PCR, and the TCRdb table lists in-frame clones only, not all of them. The table has fewer than 450,000 clones, about nine tenths seen once. The sequenced sample was peripheral blood. The sequence came from a woman in her 70s with COVID-19, enrolled during active disease. J is TRBJ2-1 and V is TRBV19; 11 bases line up with TRBD2. CDR3 protein: CASSILGTSGNEQFF. The CDR3 DNA sequence: TGTGCCAGTAGTATATTGGGGACTAGCGGCAATGAGCAGTTCTTC.